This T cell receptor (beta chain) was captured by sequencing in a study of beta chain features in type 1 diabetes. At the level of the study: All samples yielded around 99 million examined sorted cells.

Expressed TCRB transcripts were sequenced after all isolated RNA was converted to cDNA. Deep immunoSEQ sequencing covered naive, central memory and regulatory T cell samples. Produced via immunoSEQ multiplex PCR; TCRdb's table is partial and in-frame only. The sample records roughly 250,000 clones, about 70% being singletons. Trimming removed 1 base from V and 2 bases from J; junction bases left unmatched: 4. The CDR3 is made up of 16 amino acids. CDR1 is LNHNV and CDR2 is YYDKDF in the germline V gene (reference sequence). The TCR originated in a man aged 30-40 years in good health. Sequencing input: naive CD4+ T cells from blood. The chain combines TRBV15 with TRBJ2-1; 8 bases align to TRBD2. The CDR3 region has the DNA TGTGCCACCAGCAGAGGGACTAGCCGGGCCTACAATGAGCAGTTCTTC. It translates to CATSRGTSRAYNEQFF.